Listed below are T cell receptor beta chains from one sample, sequenced in a study of blood T cell repertoires in COVID-19. The method was immunoSEQ multiplex PCR; TCRdb's version includes in-frame clones alone and lacks a portion of them. The table has about 59,000 clones, about 90% seen once; the top ten hold roughly 5.3%. The material sequenced was peripheral blood. The receptors come from an elderly man in a cohort sampled during active COVID-19. The CDR3 runs from the conserved cysteine through the conserved F or W. A D gene is named only where the DNA matches it firmly. Where a row states a size, it is once, few, many or the class of an expanded clone; other rows omit it.

>-|-|TRBV15|TRBJ2-3
TGTGCCACCAGCAGAGATAGGCCAGACACTAGCACAGATACGCAGTATTTT
CATSRDRPDTSTDTQYF
>TRBD1|-|TRBV5-1|TRBJ1-2
TGCGCCAGCAGCTCGACAGGGGGCGCCGGCTATGGCTACACCTTC
CASSSTGGAGYGYTF
>-|-|TRBV7-9|TRBJ1-5
TGTGCCAGCAGCTTAGGGTCCGAAGAGGTACTGGGGCCCCAGCATTTT
CASSLGSEEVLGPQHF
>TRBD1|-|TRBV12-3/TRBV12-4|TRBJ1-5
TGTGCCAGCAGTGGACAGGGTCATCAGCCCCAGCATTTT
CASSGQGHQPQHF
>-|-|TRBV5-1|TRBJ2-7
TGCGCCAGCAGCTTGGGAAATAGCGGCTCCTACGAGCAGTACTTC
CASSLGNSGSYEQYF
>-|-|TRBV27|TRBJ1-2
TGTGCCAGCAGTTTAGCGGGGGGAGAGGGCTATGGCTACACCTTC
CASSLAGGEGYGYTF
>-|-|TRBV11-2|TRBJ2-7
TGTGCCAGCAGCTTAGTGCCAGAGCGCTTTTTCGAGCAGTACTTC
CASSLVPERFFEQYF
>-|-|TRBV12-3/TRBV12-4|TRBJ2-5
TGTGCCAGCAGTCAGCAGGGGACGGAGACCCAGTACTTC
CASSQQGTETQYF
>-|-|TRBV7-9|TRBJ1-1
TGTGCCAGCAGCTTAAGGGGGGGTAGGAGAGCTTTCTTT
CASSLRGGRRAFF
>-|few|TRBV5-1|TRBJ2-7
TGCGCCAGCAGCTGGGAAAACAGGGTTGACGAGCAGTACTTC
CASSWENRVDEQYF
>-|-|TRBV7-2|TRBJ2-3
TGTGCCAGCACCTTGACAGGGACTTTCACAGATACGCAGTATTTT
CASTLTGTFTDTQYF
>TRBD2|-|TRBV29-1|TRBJ2-7
TGCAGCGTATCCGGGACTAAAAGGGGATCCCACGAGCAGTACTTC
CSVSGTKRGSHEQYF
>-|once|TRBV2|TRBJ1-1
TGTGCCAGCAGTGAACGGCAGGGAGGGACGAACACTGAAGCTTTCTTT
CASSERQGGTNTEAFF
>-|medium-sized|TRBV5-1|TRBJ2-1
TGCGCCAGCAGCGAGGAACCGTCCCCTCGGAATGAGCAGTTCTTC
CASSEEPSPRNEQFF
>TRBD1|-|TRBV12-3/TRBV12-4|TRBJ1-2
TGTGCCAGCAGCAGACAGGGGAACTATGGCTACACCTTC
CASSRQGNYGYTF
>TRBD2|-|TRBV9|TRBJ2-1
TGTGCCAGCAGCGTGATGGGCGGGGGGGCCTACAATGAGCAGTTCTTC
CASSVMGGGAYNEQFF
>TRBD1|-|TRBV18|TRBJ2-7
TGTGCCAGCTCACTCGATCGATGGGGAACGACAGGGTTTGAGTACTTC
CASSLDRWGTTGFEYF
>TRBD2|-|TRBV7-9|TRBJ2-1
TGTGCCAGCAGCAACACCGGGACTAGCGGGGGATACAATGAGCAGTTCTTC
CASSNTGTSGGYNEQFF
>TRBD1|-|TRBV5-1|TRBJ2-2
TGCGCCAGCAGGGGGACAGGGTATGGAGCCGGGGAGCTGTTTTTT
CASRGTGYGAGELFF
>TRBD1|-|TRBV9|TRBJ2-7
TGTGCCAGCAGCTCCGGACAGGGAATCTCCTACGAGCAGTACTTC
CASSSGQGISYEQYF
>-|-|TRBV9|TRBJ2-4
TGTGCCAGCAGCGTAGAACAACAGCTAGCCAAAAACATTCAGTACTTC
CASSVEQQLAKNIQYF
>-|-|TRBV2|TRBJ2-3
TGTGCCAGCAGCCTTACTGGGGCTAGCACAGATACGCAGTATTTT
CASSLTGASTDTQYF
>TRBD2|-|TRBV5-8|TRBJ2-4
TGTGCCAGCAGCCCCCCCCTTCGGGCTAGCGGCGCCAAAAACATTCAGTACTTC
CASSPPLRASGAKNIQYF
>TRBD1|-|TRBV6-5|TRBJ1-1
TGTGCCAGCAGGGACAGGGGAATGAACACTGAAGCTTTCTTT
CASRDRGMNTEAFF
>-|-|TRBV2|TRBJ1-4
TGTGCCAGCAGTGTACAGGCGGGGGAAAAACTGTTTTTT
CASSVQAGEKLFF
>TRBD1|once|TRBV29-1|TRBJ1-1
TGCAGCGTATCAACAGGGGGGAACACTGAAGCTTTCTTT
CSVSTGGNTEAFF
>TRBD2|-|TRBV7-3|TRBJ2-1
TGTGCCAGCAGCTTTCGACTAGCGGGAGGGGCTGAGCAGTTCTTC
CASSFRLAGGAEQFF
>-|once|TRBV6-5|TRBJ2-5
TGTGCCAGCAGTTACTTGGAGGGGCTCCAAGAGACCCAGTACTTC
CASSYLEGLQETQYF
>-|-|TRBV6-5|TRBJ1-2
TGTGCCAGCAGCCCAGGGGCCTCTAACTATGGCTACACCTTC
CASSPGASNYGYTF
>TRBD1|once|TRBV30|TRBJ2-3
TGTGCCTGGAGTCCCGGACAGGGCGCAGATACGCAGTATTTT
CAWSPGQGADTQYF
>TRBD1|once|TRBV5-1|TRBJ1-2
TGCGCCAGCAGCTTGGGGGACAGTACGAACTATGGCTACACCTTC
CASSLGDSTNYGYTF
>TRBD2|-|TRBV6-2/TRBV6-3|TRBJ2-1
TGTGCCAGCAGTTACTCCCTGACTAGCGGGGCCTACAATGAGCAGTTCTTC
CASSYSLTSGAYNEQFF
>TRBD1|-|TRBV19|TRBJ2-3
TGTGCCAGTAGTATAGCGGGACAGGGCACAGATACGCAGTATTTT
CASSIAGQGTDTQYF
>TRBD1|-|TRBV12-5|TRBJ2-5
TGTGCTAGTGGACCCGGGACAGGGGCGTACGGGGAGACCCAGTACTTC
CASGPGTGAYGETQYF
>TRBD1|-|TRBV5-6|TRBJ1-2
TGTGCCAGCAGCTTGCGGGACAGGGGGGGAGGCTACACCTTC
CASSLRDRGGGYTF
>-|-|TRBV10-3|TRBJ2-6
TGTGCCATCAGTGAGGCAGGGGCAGGTGGGGCCAACGTCCTGACTTTC
CAISEAGAGGANVLTF
>TRBD1|-|TRBV30|TRBJ1-4
TGTGCCTGGGAAGCTCTACAGGGGGCGGATGAAAAACTGTTTTTT
CAWEALQGADEKLFF
>-|-|TRBV10-1|TRBJ1-1
TGCGCCAGCAGTCCCAGGGCATCGGGCACTGAAGCTTTCTTT
CASSPRASGTEAFF
>TRBD1|once|TRBV6-5|TRBJ1-2
TGTGCCAGCAGCAACAGGGGGACCATCTATGGCTACACCTTC
CASSNRGTIYGYTF
>-|-|TRBV5-1|TRBJ1-3
TGCGCCAGCAGCTTGGCCGGGGGGCTAGGTGGAAACACCATATATTTT
CASSLAGGLGGNTIYF
>TRBD2|-|TRBV5-6|TRBJ2-1
TGTGCCAGCAGCTTGTATGCGGGAGGGAAGAACAATGAGCAGTTCTTC
CASSLYAGGKNNEQFF
>-|-|TRBV6-5|TRBJ1-2
TGTGCCAGCAGTTCCCAGACACGAGGCTACACCTTC
CASSSQTRGYTF